This TCR beta chain was profiled in a study of T cell responses to AZD1222 COVID-19 vaccine. The repertoire was sequenced with immunoSEQ multiplex PCR; TCRdb's copy has only in-frame clones and lacks some. The top ten hold over 4% of the sample, which has around 95,000 clones, approximately 89% seen once. CDR1 is LGHNA and CDR2 is YSLEER in the germline V gene. This CDR3 comprises 14 residues. Points on this clone: At one end the junction does not follow the germline gene, possibly because of a read error.

The rearrangement links TRBV4-3 to TRBJ1-2; 7 bases line up with TRBD1. The specimen was peripheral blood, collected on day 0 of MenACWY control vaccination. This clonotype originated in an adult in good health. The DNA of the CDR3 is TGCGCCAGCAACCAAGGTTCGACAGGGTATGGCTACACCTTC. Protein: CASNQGSTGYGYTF.